The text below deals with one TCR beta chain. Antigen: not known. A much larger clone sits a single nucleotide away, making a read error possible. Sequencing libraries made from TCR beta cDNA carried unique molecular identifiers. When about 0.9 to 10 million T cells were used, they gave about 490,000 cDNA molecules. TCRdb reanalysed the PCR reads using MiXCR and keeps one entry per CDR3 protein. The sample holds approximately 350,000 distinct CDR3 sequences, approximately 38% seen once. This specimen comes from a study of post-analysis software for immune sequencing data. Findings and limits, study-wide: Controls had significantly higher normalized Chao1 diversity than multiple sclerosis patients. In patients, TRBV5-6, TRBV5-1 and TRBV20-1 belonged to five or six TRBV segments found more frequently than in controls.

V lost 5 bases, J lost 5 bases, and 10 bases stayed unmatched. CDR3 length: 15 amino acids. This receptor was obtained from a girl aged 10 to 17 with multiple sclerosis. The rearrangement joins TRBV12-3 or TRBV12-4 to TRBJ2-7; 9 nucleotides line up with TRBD2. Sequenced input: blood. The DNA of the CDR3 is TGTGCCAGCAGTCCCAGCTCGCGGGGGGGTAACGAGCAGTACTTC. It encodes CASSPSSRGGNEQYF.